Sequencing of this TCR beta chain was carried out in a study of siplizumab effects on memory and regulatory T cells. Study-wide results and caveats: Naive T cells seemed more diverse than memory cells and seemed major alloresponse contributors. Proliferating Tregs taken from siplizumab cultures were not shown to have a confirmed suppressive function. Mappable alloreactive CD4+ clones came from Treg cells more than 60% of the time on average with siplizumab, against 26.9% in controls. Siplizumab, the agent tested, significantly reduced alloreactive sequences traceable to unstimulated CD4+ memory cells.

Germline values: CDR1 SGHDT, CDR2 YYEEEE. The CDR3 is made up of 14 amino acids. Trimming took off 7 bases at V and 6 bases at J, with 17 bases between the two ends. Profiling relied on immunoSEQ multiplex PCR, and the TCRdb table lists in-frame clones only, not all of them. The sample shows about 100,000 clones, 94% of them seen only once. A note on this clone: As yet, its antigen is unknown.

What was sequenced was Tregs sorted from blood. The clonotype was recovered from a human donor in good health. The rearrangement links TRBV5-6 to TRBJ2-1; D is perhaps TRBD2 (9 bases). The CDR3 DNA reads TGTGCCAGCGGACAGGGCGGGAGGGGCAATGAGCAGTTCTTC. It codes for CASGQGGRGNEQFF.